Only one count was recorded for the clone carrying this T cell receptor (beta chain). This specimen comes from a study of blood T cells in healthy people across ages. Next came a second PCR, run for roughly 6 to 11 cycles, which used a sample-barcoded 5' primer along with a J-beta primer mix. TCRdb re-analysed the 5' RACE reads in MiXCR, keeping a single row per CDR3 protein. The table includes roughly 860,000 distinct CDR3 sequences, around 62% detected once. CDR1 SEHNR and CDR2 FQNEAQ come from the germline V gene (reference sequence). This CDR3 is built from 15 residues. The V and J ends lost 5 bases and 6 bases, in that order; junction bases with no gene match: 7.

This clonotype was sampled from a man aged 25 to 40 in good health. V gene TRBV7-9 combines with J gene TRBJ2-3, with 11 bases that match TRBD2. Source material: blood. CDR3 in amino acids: CASSIIAGGLDTQYF. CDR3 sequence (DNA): TGTGCCAGCAGCATCATAGCGGGGGGGCTGGATACGCAGTATTTT.